This T cell receptor (beta chain) was documented in a study of technical replicates of blood from several donors (dated by TCRdb to the late 2010s). Libraries were constructed by the immunoSEQ multiplex PCR assay. TCRdb stores this immuneACCESS table with in-frame sequences only. Part of the clones is absent; in the studies checked, under half of the shortfall reflects unresolved V genes, and no reason is known for the rest. The sample contains 55,000 to 75,000 clones, just under 95% of them found a single time. The ten largest clones represent 2.5% to 3.5% of the sample. The junction carries 11 bases between V and J, which are trimmed by 2 bases and 10 bases respectively. The CDR3 runs 11 amino acids, cysteine and phenylalanine included. Only CDR3 DNA remains: 33 bases, in frame from the first base. Per the germline V gene, SQVTM is the CDR1 and ANQGSEA is the CDR2. Turning to this clone: Its antigen remains undetermined. Nothing much larger sits one base from this clone, and base qualities are not available.

The receptor's source is a human donor in good health. Some clones in this sample may be carry-over from other donors' samples. This sequence uses TRBV29-1 and TRBJ1-1; too little of a D gene remains to name it. Sequencing used PBMCs. The CDR3 loop reads CSVEQDPGAFF. The DNA is TGCAGCGTTGAACAGGATCCTGGAGCTTTCTTT.